This is a list of T cell receptor beta chains from one sample in a study of blood T cell repertoires in COVID-19. Clones were sequenced by immunoSEQ multiplex PCR, and TCRdb holds only the in-frame ones, with some missing. The sample contains about 370,000 clones, 85% to 90% of which appear only once. Sequencing was performed on PBMCs or T cells enriched from blood (not recorded which). These receptor sequences come from a man between 18 and 35 years old who had recovered from COVID-19. The CDR3 runs from the conserved cysteine through the conserved F or W. A D gene is named only where the DNA matches it firmly. Where a row states a size, it is once, few, many or the class of an expanded clone; other rows omit it.

V gene: TRBV7-9
J gene: TRBJ2-2
clone size: -
D gene: TRBD1
CDR3 protein: CASSFTGGATGELFF
CDR3 DNA: TGTGCCAGCAGCTTTACAGGGGGTGCCACCGGGGAGCTGTTTTTT

V gene: TRBV5-8
J gene: TRBJ1-1
clone size: -
D gene: TRBD1
CDR3 protein: CASSLGTGAPRTEAFF
CDR3 DNA: TGTGCCAGCAGCTTGGGGACAGGGGCCCCAAGAACTGAAGCTTTCTTT

V gene: TRBV9
J gene: TRBJ1-2
clone size: -
D gene: -
CDR3 protein: CASSVGGGGYTF
CDR3 DNA: TGTGCCAGCAGCGTAGGGGGCGGCGGCTACACCTTC

V gene: TRBV7-9
J gene: TRBJ2-1
clone size: -
D gene: TRBD2
CDR3 protein: CASSWSSGRVVGEQFF
CDR3 DNA: TGTGCCAGCAGCTGGTCTAGCGGGAGGGTTGTGGGTGAGCAGTTCTTC

V gene: TRBV15
J gene: TRBJ2-3
clone size: -
D gene: TRBD2
CDR3 protein: CATSRTSGYTDTQYF
CDR3 DNA: TGTGCCACCAGCCGGACTAGCGGGTACACAGATACGCAGTATTTT

V gene: TRBV5-4
J gene: TRBJ1-3
clone size: once
D gene: TRBD1
CDR3 protein: CASSRMTGAGNTIYF
CDR3 DNA: TGTGCCAGCAGCAGGATGACAGGGGCTGGAAACACCATATATTTT

V gene: TRBV7-9
J gene: TRBJ2-1
clone size: -
D gene: -
CDR3 protein: CASSLVGNAYNEQFF
CDR3 DNA: TGTGCCAGCAGCTTAGTGGGCAACGCCTACAATGAGCAGTTCTTC

V gene: TRBV11-2
J gene: TRBJ1-1
clone size: -
D gene: -
CDR3 protein: CASSRGAQNTEAFF
CDR3 DNA: TGTGCCAGCAGCCGGGGGGCGCAGAACACTGAAGCTTTCTTT

V gene: TRBV7-9
J gene: TRBJ2-3
clone size: once
D gene: TRBD1
CDR3 protein: CASSEGQVTDTQYF
CDR3 DNA: TGTGCCAGCAGCGAGGGACAGGTCACAGATACGCAGTATTTT

V gene: TRBV6-1
J gene: TRBJ2-1
clone size: -
D gene: TRBD2
CDR3 protein: CASSERGGRAYNEQFF
CDR3 DNA: TGTGCCAGCAGTGAAAGAGGCGGGAGGGCCTACAATGAGCAGTTCTTC

V gene: TRBV15
J gene: TRBJ1-6
clone size: -
D gene: -
CDR3 protein: CATSREAAPIYNSPLHF
CDR3 DNA: TGTGCCACCAGCAGAGAAGCGGCCCCGATCTATAATTCACCCCTCCACTTT

V gene: TRBV2
J gene: TRBJ1-2
clone size: -
D gene: TRBD1
CDR3 protein: CASSEEGTGYGYTF
CDR3 DNA: TGTGCCAGCAGTGAAGAAGGGACAGGGTATGGCTACACCTTC

V gene: TRBV29-1
J gene: TRBJ1-2
clone size: -
D gene: -
CDR3 protein: CSVELTGKDTNYGYTF
CDR3 DNA: TGCAGCGTTGAATTAACAGGGAAAGACACTAACTATGGCTACACCTTC

V gene: TRBV18
J gene: TRBJ1-1
clone size: -
D gene: -
CDR3 protein: CASSPGTNLREEAFF
CDR3 DNA: TGTGCCAGCTCACCGGGCACGAATTTGAGGGAAGAAGCTTTCTTT

V gene: TRBV6-7
J gene: TRBJ2-1
clone size: few
D gene: -
CDR3 protein: CASSYRTLSSYNEQFF
CDR3 DNA: TGTGCCAGCAGTTACCGGACACTCAGCTCCTACAATGAGCAGTTCTTC

V gene: TRBV7-9
J gene: TRBJ1-2
clone size: -
D gene: -
CDR3 protein: CASSPALDRLLSYGYTF
CDR3 DNA: TGTGCCAGCAGCCCCGCCCTCGACAGGCTCCTTTCGTATGGCTACACCTTC

V gene: TRBV19
J gene: TRBJ2-1
clone size: -
D gene: -
CDR3 protein: CASTTPGHYRDEQFF
CDR3 DNA: TGTGCCAGCACGACCCCGGGACACTATCGCGATGAGCAGTTCTTC

V gene: TRBV19
J gene: TRBJ1-2
clone size: few
D gene: -
CDR3 protein: CAGGESYGYTF
CDR3 DNA: TGTGCCGGAGGAGAAAGCTATGGCTACACCTTC

V gene: TRBV6-2/TRBV6-3
J gene: TRBJ2-7
clone size: -
D gene: TRBD1
CDR3 protein: CASSYLVQGRQYF
CDR3 DNA: TGTGCCAGCAGTTACCTCGTACAGGGGCGGCAGTACTTC

V gene: TRBV2
J gene: TRBJ1-2
clone size: few
D gene: -
CDR3 protein: CASGTLGGAASGYTF
CDR3 DNA: TGTGCCAGCGGTACGCTAGGGGGGGCGGCGTCCGGCTACACCTTC

V gene: TRBV7-9
J gene: TRBJ1-2
clone size: -
D gene: -
CDR3 protein: CASSTQNRGYGYTF
CDR3 DNA: TGTGCCAGCAGCACTCAAAACCGGGGATATGGCTACACCTTC

V gene: TRBV27
J gene: TRBJ1-2
clone size: -
D gene: -
CDR3 protein: CASSSVRGGYTF
CDR3 DNA: TGTGCCAGCAGTTCCGTACGGGGAGGCTACACCTTC

V gene: TRBV6-2/TRBV6-3
J gene: TRBJ2-1
clone size: -
D gene: -
CDR3 protein: CASSDTLYNEQFF
CDR3 DNA: TGTGCCAGCAGCGACACACTTTATAATGAGCAGTTCTTC

V gene: TRBV12-3/TRBV12-4
J gene: TRBJ2-2
clone size: -
D gene: -
CDR3 protein: CASSRSNTGELFF
CDR3 DNA: TGTGCCAGCAGTCGGTCGAACACCGGGGAGCTGTTTTTT

V gene: TRBV19
J gene: TRBJ2-2
clone size: few
D gene: TRBD1
CDR3 protein: CASSSRGLSTGELFF
CDR3 DNA: TGTGCCAGTAGTAGCAGGGGGCTCTCTACCGGGGAGCTGTTTTTT

V gene: TRBV4-2
J gene: TRBJ2-3
clone size: -
D gene: TRBD2
CDR3 protein: CASSQEKSGRGTDTQYF
CDR3 DNA: TGTGCCAGCAGCCAAGAGAAGAGCGGGAGGGGCACAGATACGCAGTATTTT

V gene: TRBV27
J gene: TRBJ1-6
clone size: -
D gene: TRBD1
CDR3 protein: CASRVKGQGIGEGTSPLHF
CDR3 DNA: TGTGCCAGCAGAGTAAAGGGACAGGGGATCGGGGAGGGCACTTCACCCCTCCACTTT

V gene: TRBV18
J gene: TRBJ1-6
clone size: few
D gene: TRBD1
CDR3 protein: CATSQGGGYSPLHF
CDR3 DNA: TGTGCCACCAGCCAGGGGGGCGGTTATTCACCCCTCCACTTT

V gene: TRBV6-5
J gene: TRBJ2-2
clone size: -
D gene: -
CDR3 protein: CATSRGTGTGELFF
CDR3 DNA: TGTGCCACCTCCAGGGGGACTGGCACCGGGGAGCTGTTTTTT

V gene: TRBV5-4
J gene: TRBJ2-7
clone size: -
D gene: -
CDR3 protein: CASSLGGATYYYEQYF
CDR3 DNA: TGTGCCAGCAGCTTGGGGGGCGCCACTTACTACTACGAGCAGTACTTC

V gene: TRBV10-3
J gene: TRBJ2-2
clone size: -
D gene: TRBD2
CDR3 protein: CAIKGLAGGTGELFF
CDR3 DNA: TGTGCCATCAAAGGACTAGCGGGTGGCACCGGGGAGCTGTTTTTT

V gene: TRBV19
J gene: TRBJ2-3
clone size: -
D gene: TRBD2
CDR3 protein: CASKERGPTDTQYF
CDR3 DNA: TGTGCCAGTAAAGAGCGGGGCCCCACAGATACGCAGTATTTT

V gene: TRBV28
J gene: TRBJ1-6
clone size: -
D gene: -
CDR3 protein: CASSSSTAKYNSPLHF
CDR3 DNA: -

V gene: TRBV7-9
J gene: TRBJ1-1
clone size: -
D gene: -
CDR3 protein: CASSLGTRDTEAFF
CDR3 DNA: TGTGCCAGCAGCTTGGGCACGAGGGACACTGAAGCTTTCTTT

V gene: TRBV29-1
J gene: TRBJ2-3
clone size: -
D gene: TRBD1
CDR3 protein: CSVEGQGATDTQYF
CDR3 DNA: TGCAGCGTGGAAGGACAGGGGGCAACAGATACGCAGTATTTT

V gene: TRBV6-5
J gene: TRBJ1-1
clone size: few
D gene: TRBD1
CDR3 protein: CASSIRQGAEAFF
CDR3 DNA: TGTGCCAGCAGTATCAGACAGGGGGCTGAAGCTTTCTTT

V gene: TRBV4-1
J gene: TRBJ1-2
clone size: -
D gene: -
CDR3 protein: CASSQTGTFGYGYTF
CDR3 DNA: TGCGCCAGCAGCCAAACAGGGACCTTTGGCTATGGCTACACCTTC

V gene: TRBV4-1
J gene: TRBJ1-5
clone size: -
D gene: TRBD1
CDR3 protein: CASSLGQALDSNQPQHF
CDR3 DNA: TGCGCCAGCAGCCTTGGACAGGCGCTAGATAGCAATCAGCCCCAGCATTTT

V gene: TRBV6-6
J gene: TRBJ2-7
clone size: -
D gene: -
CDR3 protein: CASSPPRREVSYEQYF
CDR3 DNA: TGTGCCAGCAGCCCTCCGCGGAGGGAAGTCTCCTACGAGCAGTACTTC

V gene: TRBV6-2/TRBV6-3
J gene: TRBJ2-7
clone size: -
D gene: -
CDR3 protein: CASSYGQEYSYEQYF
CDR3 DNA: TGTGCCAGCAGTTACGGACAAGAGTACTCCTACGAGCAGTACTTC

V gene: TRBV30
J gene: TRBJ1-3
clone size: few
D gene: -
CDR3 protein: CAWRASGNTIYF
CDR3 DNA: TGTGCCTGGAGGGCCTCTGGAAACACCATATATTTT

V gene: TRBV24-1
J gene: TRBJ2-2
clone size: -
D gene: -
CDR3 protein: CATSLTGANTGELFF
CDR3 DNA: TGTGCCACCAGTTTAACGGGAGCGAACACCGGGGAGCTGTTTTTT

V gene: TRBV9
J gene: TRBJ2-7
clone size: -
D gene: -
CDR3 protein: CASSLNRDHEQYF
CDR3 DNA: TGTGCCAGCAGCCTAAACAGGGATCACGAGCAGTACTTC

V gene: TRBV18
J gene: TRBJ1-1
clone size: -
D gene: -
CDR3 protein: CASSPGRTNTEAFF
CDR3 DNA: TGTGCCAGCTCACCAGGCAGAACGAACACTGAAGCTTTCTTT

V gene: TRBV28
J gene: TRBJ2-7
clone size: -
D gene: -
CDR3 protein: CATRKPQGSYEQYF
CDR3 DNA: TGTGCCACTAGAAAGCCCCAGGGCTCCTACGAGCAGTACTTC

V gene: TRBV23-1
J gene: TRBJ2-7
clone size: -
D gene: TRBD1
CDR3 protein: CASSQSGRDRGAYEQYF
CDR3 DNA: TGCGCCAGCAGTCAATCGGGCAGGGACAGGGGGGCCTACGAGCAGTACTTC

V gene: TRBV27
J gene: TRBJ2-3
clone size: -
D gene: TRBD2
CDR3 protein: CASRLAGSTDTQYF
CDR3 DNA: TGTGCCAGCAGATTAGCGGGTAGCACAGATACGCAGTATTTT

V gene: TRBV5-4
J gene: TRBJ1-1
clone size: -
D gene: -
CDR3 protein: CASRPPGGSTLNTEAFF
CDR3 DNA: TGTGCCAGCAGGCCACCGGGGGGTAGCACTTTGAACACTGAAGCTTTCTTT

V gene: TRBV5-6
J gene: TRBJ2-5
clone size: -
D gene: TRBD1
CDR3 protein: CASSLPQGTQETQYF
CDR3 DNA: TGTGCCAGCAGCTTACCACAGGGGACACAAGAGACCCAGTACTTC